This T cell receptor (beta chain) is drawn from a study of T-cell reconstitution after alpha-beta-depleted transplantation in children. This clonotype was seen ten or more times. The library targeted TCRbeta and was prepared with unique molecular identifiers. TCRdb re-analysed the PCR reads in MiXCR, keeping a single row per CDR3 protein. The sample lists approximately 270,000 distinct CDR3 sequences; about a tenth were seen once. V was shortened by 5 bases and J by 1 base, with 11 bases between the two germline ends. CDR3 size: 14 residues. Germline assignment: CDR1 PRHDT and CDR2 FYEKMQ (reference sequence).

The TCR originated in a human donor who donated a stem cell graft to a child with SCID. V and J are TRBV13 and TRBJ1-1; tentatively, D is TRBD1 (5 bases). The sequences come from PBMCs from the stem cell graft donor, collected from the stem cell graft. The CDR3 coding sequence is TGTGCCAGCAGCGGGGTGGGGCCGAACACTGAAGCTTTCTTT. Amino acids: CASSGVGPNTEAFF. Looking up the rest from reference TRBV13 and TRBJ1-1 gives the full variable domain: AAGVIQSPRHLIKEKRETATLKCYPIPRHDTVYWYQQGPGQDPQFLISFYEKMQSDKGSIPDRFSAQQFSDYHSELNMSSLELGDSALYFCASSGVGPNTEAFFGQGTRLTVV.